This T cell receptor (beta chain) was documented in a study of blood T cell repertoires in COVID-19. Background on the study: In each case, the material was cDNA or gDNA derived from T cells, B-cell-depleted T cells, or PBMCs.

This clone was detected only once. Method: immunoSEQ multiplex PCR; TCRdb's copy keeps in-frame clones and lacks some. Among roughly 250,000 clones listed, roughly 80% were seen once. The CDR3 consists of 14 residues. The V segment lost 2 bases and the J segment 4 bases; nucleotides outside the gene matches: 3. Germline-derived CDR1 and CDR2 are SGHRS and YFSETQ. This TCR derives from a woman older than 75 with active or convalescent COVID-19. Sample: peripheral blood. This chain links TRBV5-1 with TRBJ2-7, with 10 bases lining up with TRBD2. CDR3 nucleotides: TGCGCCAGCAGCTTAGCTAGCGGGAGTTACGAGCAGTACTTC. Its protein product is CASSLASGSYEQYF.